Following are 16 T cell receptor beta chains from one sample sequenced in a study of T cells expressing NK-cell markers. TCRdb reanalyzed the 5' RACE reads, giving one entry per CDR3 protein sequence and no DNA. This table holds about 440,000 distinct CDR3 sequences. Sequencing was carried out using blood T cells: a sorted CD56 or NKG2C T cell subset, CD4+ or CD8+ T cells, or bulk PBMC T cells (not recorded which). All receptors derive from a woman between 18 and 75 years old in good health.

The chain links TRBV29-1 to TRBJ2-2; TCRdb's D call, TRBD1, is unchecked because there is no DNA. This CDR3 has 12 amino acids. Germline CDR1 and CDR2: SQVTM and ANQGSEA. The CDR3 loop is CSVRGATGELFF.

This chain connects TRBV12-3 or TRBV12-4 to TRBJ2-5; with no DNA, the TCRdb D assignment of TRBD1 cannot be verified. The CDR3 contains 13 residues. The CDR3 sequence is CASSRTGSETQYF.

The V call is TRBV3-1, the J call TRBJ2-5. Germline V CDR1 and CDR2: LGHDT, YNNKEL (reference sequence). The CDR3 runs to 13 residues. CDR3 amino acids: CASSQGRQETQYF.

This chain uses TRBV7-9 with TRBJ1-3; TCRdb lists TRBD1, though no DNA is available to test this call. This CDR3 has 15 amino acids. Germline CDR1 SEHNR, CDR2 FQNEAQ (reference sequence). This chain's CDR3 is CAGASPGVIGNTIYF.

The V gene is TRBV11-2, the J gene TRBJ2-5; TCRdb indicates TRBD1, and absent DNA this call remains unverified. The CDR3 sequence is 17 residues long. CDR1 is SGHAT and CDR2 is FQNNGV in the germline V gene. The CDR3 sequence: CASSLGGLRTVGETQYF. Together with reference TRBV11-2 and TRBJ2-5, the CDR3 gives the full variable domain: EAGVAQSPRYKIIEKRQSVAFWCNPISGHATLYWYQQILGQGPKLLIQFQNNGVVDDSQLPKDRFSAERLKGVDSTLKIQPAKLEDSAVYLCASSLGGLRTVGETQYFGPGTRLLVL.

The chain carries TRBV12-3 or TRBV12-4 and TRBJ1-2; with no DNA, the TCRdb D assignment of TRBD1 cannot be verified. The CDR3 runs 14 residues. CDR3 in amino acids: CASSFGTGGRGYTF.

The gene calls are TRBV12-3 or TRBV12-4 and TRBJ2-2; with no DNA, the TCRdb D assignment of TRBD1 cannot be verified. The CDR3 totals 15 residues. CDR3 amino acids: CASRQGGTSTGELFF.

The chain employs TRBV4-3 and TRBJ2-5; with no DNA, the TCRdb D assignment of TRBD1 cannot be verified. CDR3 size: 18 residues. The germline CDR1 and CDR2 sequences are LGHNA and YSLEER. CDR3 protein: CASSQDIGVEQGLETQYF.

Frequency places this clonotype as medium-sized. V gene TRBV20-1 combines with J gene TRBJ2-3; the D call of TRBD1 rests on TCRdb alone, since no DNA is present to check it. Germline V gene data show CDR1 as DFQATT and CDR2 as SNEGSKA (reference sequence). This CDR3 has 16 residues. This chain's CDR3 is CSARGITGGAADTQYF.

The chain is built from TRBV7-2 and TRBJ2-6. CDR1 and CDR2 from the germline V gene are SGHTA and FQGNSA. The CDR3 is made up of 15 amino acids. CDR3 sequence: CASSLAISGANVLTF.

This chain connects TRBV7-9 to TRBJ2-3; checking the TCRdb D call of TRBD2 is not possible without DNA. In germline, CDR1 is SEHNR, CDR2 FQNEAQ (reference sequence). The CDR3 has 16 residues. CDR3 sequence reads: CASSPLERERADTQYF.

J is TRBJ2-3 and V is TRBV5-5; TCRdb reports TRBD2, a call that lacks DNA to check it against. CDR3 length: 16 residues. CDR1 and CDR2 (germline): SGHKS, YYEKEE (reference sequence). CDR3: CASRRGRLEPRDTQYF.

V gene TRBV19 combines with J gene TRBJ2-1; absent DNA, TCRdb's TRBD2 call cannot be checked. The CDR3 contains 15 residues. CDR1 LNHDA and CDR2 SQIVND come from the germline V gene (reference sequence). The CDR3 region is CASSTPRGWDNEQFF.

The chain combines TRBV28 with TRBJ2-6; the D call of TRBD1 rests on TCRdb alone, since no DNA is present to check it. Germline CDR1 MDHEN, CDR2 SYDVKM. The CDR3 spans 16 residues. CDR3 in amino acids: CASRSTGASGANVLTF.

The chain employs TRBV2 and TRBJ2-2. This CDR3 is 13 amino acids long. The germline gives CDR1 SNHLY, CDR2 FYNNEI. CDR3 sequence reads: CASFVAGTGELFF. The full variable domain, rest sourced from reference TRBV2 and TRBJ2-2, is EPEVTQTPSHQVTQMGQEVILRCVPISNHLYFYWYRQILGQKVEFLVSFYNNEISEKSEIFDDQFSVERPDGSNFTLKIRSTKLEDSAMYFCASFVAGTGELFFGEGSRLTVL.

The rearrangement uses TRBV6-1 and TRBJ1-1; the TRBD1 assignment by TCRdb is unverifiable without DNA. Germline V gene sequence: CDR1 MNHNS, CDR2 SASEGT. This CDR3 has 14 amino acids. CDR3 sequence: CASRTQGVYTEAFF.